This entry lists 18 T cell receptor beta chains sequenced from one sample in a study of shared clonotypes between healthy human individuals. Clones were sequenced by immunoSEQ multiplex PCR, and TCRdb holds only the in-frame ones, with some missing. This sample yields 1.5 million to 1.9 million clones, of which under 99% are seen a single time; 0.4% to 0.55% belongs to the top ten. The sample was naive CD4+ T cells sorted from blood. Subset reported: CD45RA+ positively selected. The source is a man aged 30 to 39 in good health.

This clone was detected only once. This chain joins TRBV15 and TRBJ1-2; possible D gene TRBD1, 6 bases. Trimming pared 3 bases from V and 4 bases from J, leaving 12 bases between. Germline V gives CDR1 LNHNV, CDR2 YYDKDF (reference sequence). This CDR3 is 14 amino acids long. For the CDR3, the DNA is TGTGCCACCAGCAGGGGACGACAGGCCTATGGCTACACCTTC. As protein: CATSRGRQAYGYTF.

The genes are TRBV18 and TRBJ2-4, with a possible D match to TRBD2 (6 bases). Germline lookup yields CDR1 KGHSH and CDR2 LQKENI. The ends were cut back, 1 base at V and 9 bases at J, with 16 bases in the middle. The CDR3 consists of 15 residues. DNA for the CDR3: TGTGCCAGCTCACCACAGACAGTGGTGGAGGGCATTCAGTACTTC. Translating it yields CASSPQTVVEGIQYF.

The chain is built from TRBV29-1 and TRBJ1-1, with D maybe TRBD1 (5 bases). Trimming left V 7 bases short and J 4 bases short, with 13 bases between. In germline, CDR1 is SQVTM, CDR2 ANQGSEA. The CDR3 runs to 12 residues. The CDR3 region is CSGTVGVTEAFF. The DNA for the CDR3 is TGCAGCGGTACCGTGGGGGTCACTGAAGCTTTCTTT.

V usage is TRBV27 and J usage is TRBJ2-7; 9 bases align to TRBD1. V lost 6 bases and J lost 4; bases outside the gene matches: 13. CDR1 MNHEY and CDR2 SMNVEV come from the germline V gene (reference sequence). The CDR3 sequence is 16 residues long. The CDR3 region is CASRTTGGLVGYEQYF. The CDR3 coding sequence is TGTGCCAGCAGAACGACAGGGGGATTAGTGGGTTACGAGCAGTACTTC.

The chain links TRBV7-9 to TRBJ2-1; D could derive from TRBD1 or TRBD2 (5 bases each). CDR3 length: 14 amino acids. Germline CDR1 reads SEHNR; CDR2 reads FQNEAQ (reference sequence). V dropped 4 bases and J dropped 9 bases, with 16 bases sitting between them. CDR3 nucleotides: TGTGCCAGCAGCTCGTCCGGGACGAACACTGAGCAGTTCTTC. Encoded protein: CASSSSGTNTEQFF.

The chain is built from TRBV10-2 and TRBJ2-3; 11 nucleotides agree with TRBD2. Germline CDR1 is WSHSY and CDR2 is SAAADI. V dropped 6 bases and J dropped 3; count of bases not matched to a gene: 20. The CDR3 totals 20 residues. The CDR3 reads CASSSSGASGRRGRTDTQYF. Written as DNA, the CDR3 is TGCGCCAGCAGCTCCTCAGGGGCTAGCGGGAGGAGGGGGCGGACAGATACGCAGTATTTT.

This rearrangement joins TRBV11-2 to TRBJ2-1; TRBD2 matches 12 bases. The CDR3 has 15 amino acids. J gave up 3 bases and V 5 bases, and 2 bases lay outside the gene matches. From germline, CDR1 is SGHAT and CDR2 FQNNGV. CDR3 DNA: TGTGCCAGCAGCAGACTAGCGGGGGACTACAATGAGCAGTTCTTC. As protein: CASSRLAGDYNEQFF.

J is TRBJ1-4 and V is TRBV6-5, with TRBD1 matching 7 bases. Germline values: CDR1 MNHEY, CDR2 SVGAGI. Trimming cost V 5 bases and J 7 bases; bases outside gene matches: 10. This CDR3 has 15 residues. Here the CDR3 reads CASSPFTGDREKLFF. Here the CDR3 DNA reads TGTGCCAGCAGTCCCTTTACAGGGGATCGTGAAAAACTGTTTTTT.

The gene calls are TRBV6-1 and TRBJ2-7; tentatively, D is TRBD1 or TRBD2 (5 bases each). Germline V gene lookup returns CDR1 MNHNS and CDR2 SASEGT. The CDR3 sequence is 13 residues long. Trimming removed 6 bases at V and 3 bases at J, with 12 bases between. For the CDR3, the DNA is TGTGCCAGCAGCCAGGGACCCCACTACGAGCAGTACTTC. This gives the protein CASSQGPHYEQYF.

DNA of the CDR3: TGTGCCAGCAGCCCTACACCAGGGGGCGCAAGGGCCGGGGAGCTGTTTTTT. Residues: CASSPTPGGARAGELFF. The V call is TRBV9, the J call TRBJ2-2; 8 bases are shared with TRBD1. Germline CDR1 and CDR2: SGDLS and YYNGEE. CDR3 length equals 17 residues. With V trimmed by 4 bases and J by 6 bases, 14 bases remained unmatched.

V is TRBV4-2 and J is TRBJ2-1; 10 bases map to TRBD2. CDR3 size: 16 residues. V lost 4 bases and J lost 7; bases outside the gene matches: 10. Germline CDR1 is LGHNA and CDR2 is YNFKEQ. The CDR3 spells CASSPEAGGPRNEQFF. CDR3 in DNA: TGTGCCAGCAGCCCTGAAGCGGGAGGGCCAAGGAATGAGCAGTTCTTC.

The gene calls are TRBV9 and TRBJ1-3, with D unresolved. Trimming pared 4 bases from V and 0 bases from J, leaving 14 bases between. This CDR3 contains 16 residues. The germline V gene has CDR1 SGDLS and CDR2 YYNGEE. This chain's CDR3 is CASSPIPADSGNTIYF. For the CDR3, the DNA is TGTGCCAGCAGCCCGATCCCTGCGGACTCTGGAAACACCATATATTTT.

This chain connects TRBV6-5 to TRBJ2-2; D gene ambiguous. Germline-derived CDR1 and CDR2 are MNHEY and SVGAGI. The CDR3 is made up of 14 amino acids. With 4 bases removed from V and 6 bases from J, the gap between germline ends came to 12 bases. CDR3 amino acids: CASSSLTASGELFF. The CDR3 DNA reads TGTGCCAGCAGTTCTCTGACTGCCTCCGGGGAGCTGTTTTTT.

The V call is TRBV7-8, the J call TRBJ1-5; D gene unclear. CDR3 length: 13 amino acids. V lost 4 bases, J lost 0 bases, and 4 bases lay in between. In germline, CDR1 is SGHVS, CDR2 FQNEAQ. The CDR3: CASSSYSNQPQHF. The DNA for the CDR3 is TGTGCCAGCAGCTCCTATAGCAATCAGCCCCAGCATTTT. Looking up the rest from reference TRBV7-8 and TRBJ1-5 gives the full variable domain: GAGVSQSPRYKVAKRGQDVALRCDPISGHVSLFWYQQALGQGPEFLTYFQNEAQLDKSGLPSDRFFAERPEGSVSTLKIQRTQQEDSAVYLCASSSYSNQPQHFGDGTRLSIL.

V usage is TRBV28 and J usage is TRBJ2-7; 12 positions match TRBD2. Looked up from germline, CDR1 is MDHEN and CDR2 is SYDVKM. V lost 8 bases and J lost 7; bases outside the gene matches: 6. This CDR3 is 13 amino acids long. The CDR3: CASGLAGLAEQYF. The CDR3 coding sequence is TGTGCCAGCGGACTAGCGGGACTAGCGGAGCAGTACTTC.

The chain carries TRBV23-1 and TRBJ1-2; D not certain. TRBV23-1 is placed among ORFs of uncertain function. Trimming stripped 0 bases from V and 2 bases from J, with 4 bases between. This CDR3 has 13 amino acids. In nucleotides, the CDR3 is TGCGCCAGCAGTCAATCACGAAACTATGGCTACACCTTC. Translated, it gives CASSQSRNYGYTF.

This chain uses TRBV7-9 with TRBJ2-3; 11 positions agree with TRBD2. J was trimmed by 0 bases and V by 5 bases; bases with no gene match: 7. CDR1 and CDR2 (germline): SEHNR, FQNEAQ (reference sequence). The CDR3 extends over 17 amino acids. CDR3: CASSTLAGGASTDTQYF. In DNA, the CDR3 is TGTGCCAGCAGCACCTTAGCGGGAGGGGCTAGCACAGATACGCAGTATTTT. Full variable domain (remainder filled in from reference TRBV7-9 and TRBJ2-3): DTGVSQNPRHKITKRGQNVTFRCDPISEHNRLYWYRQTLGQGPEFLTYFQNEAQLEKSRLLSDRFSAERPKGSFSTLEIQRTEQGDSAMYLCASSTLAGGASTDTQYFGPGTRLTVL.

The chain couples TRBV7-9 to TRBJ1-2, with 11 bases fitting TRBD1. Trimming at V came to 4 bases and at J to 5 bases, leaving 3 bases not matched to a gene. This CDR3 region has 14 residues. The germline gives CDR1 SEHNR, CDR2 FQNEAQ (reference sequence). In nucleotides, the CDR3 is TGTGCCAGCAGCTCGGACAGGGGGCAATATGGCTACACCTTC. It encodes CASSSDRGQYGYTF.